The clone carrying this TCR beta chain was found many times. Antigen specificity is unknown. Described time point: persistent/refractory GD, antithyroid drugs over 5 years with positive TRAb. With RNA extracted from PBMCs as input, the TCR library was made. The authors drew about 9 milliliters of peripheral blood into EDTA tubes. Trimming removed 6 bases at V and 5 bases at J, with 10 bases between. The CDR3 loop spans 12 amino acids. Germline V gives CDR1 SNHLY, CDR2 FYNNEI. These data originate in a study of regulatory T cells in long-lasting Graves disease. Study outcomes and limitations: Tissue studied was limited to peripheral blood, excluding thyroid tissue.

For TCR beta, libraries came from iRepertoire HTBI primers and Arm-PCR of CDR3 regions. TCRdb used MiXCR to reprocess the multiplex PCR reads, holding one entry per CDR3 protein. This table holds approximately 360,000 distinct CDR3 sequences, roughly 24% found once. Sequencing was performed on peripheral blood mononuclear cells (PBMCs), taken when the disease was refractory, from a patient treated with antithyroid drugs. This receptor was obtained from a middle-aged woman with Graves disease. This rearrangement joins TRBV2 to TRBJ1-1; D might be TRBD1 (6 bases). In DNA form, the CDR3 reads TGTGCCAGCAGCAACAGGGTTACTGAAGCTTTCTTT. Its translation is CASSNRVTEAFF.